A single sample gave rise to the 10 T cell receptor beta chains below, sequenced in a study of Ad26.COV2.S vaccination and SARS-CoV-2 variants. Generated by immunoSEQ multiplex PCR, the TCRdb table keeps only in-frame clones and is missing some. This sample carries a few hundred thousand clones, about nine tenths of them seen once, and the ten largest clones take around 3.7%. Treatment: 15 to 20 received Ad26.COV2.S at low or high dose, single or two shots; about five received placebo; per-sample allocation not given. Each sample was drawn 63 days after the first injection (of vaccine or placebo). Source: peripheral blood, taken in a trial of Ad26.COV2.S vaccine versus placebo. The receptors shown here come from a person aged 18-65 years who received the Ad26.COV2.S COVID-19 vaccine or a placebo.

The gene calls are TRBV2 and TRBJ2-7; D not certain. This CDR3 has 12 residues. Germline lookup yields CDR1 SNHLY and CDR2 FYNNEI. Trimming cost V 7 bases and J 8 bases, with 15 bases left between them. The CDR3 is CASTRKGAKQYF. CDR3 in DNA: TGTGCCAGCACCAGAAAGGGCGCTAAGCAGTACTTC.

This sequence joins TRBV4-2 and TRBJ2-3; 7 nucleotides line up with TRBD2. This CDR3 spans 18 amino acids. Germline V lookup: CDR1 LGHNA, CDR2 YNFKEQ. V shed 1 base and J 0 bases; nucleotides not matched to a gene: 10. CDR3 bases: TGTGCCAGCAGCCAAGGGAGGGCTAGCGGTACTAGCACAGATACGCAGTATTTT. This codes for CASSQGRASGTSTDTQYF.

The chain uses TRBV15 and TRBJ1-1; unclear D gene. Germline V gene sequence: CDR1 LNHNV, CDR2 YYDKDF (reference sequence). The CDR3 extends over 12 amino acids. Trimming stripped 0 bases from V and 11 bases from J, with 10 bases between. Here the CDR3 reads CATSRDDRSAFF. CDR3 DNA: TGTGCCACCAGCAGAGACGACCGTTCGGCTTTCTTT.

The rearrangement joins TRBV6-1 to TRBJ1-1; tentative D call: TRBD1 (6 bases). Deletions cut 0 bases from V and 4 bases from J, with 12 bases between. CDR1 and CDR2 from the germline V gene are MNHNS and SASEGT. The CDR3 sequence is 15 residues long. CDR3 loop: CASSEATGWVTEAFF. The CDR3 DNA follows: TGTGCCAGCAGTGAAGCAACAGGGTGGGTCACTGAAGCTTTCTTT.

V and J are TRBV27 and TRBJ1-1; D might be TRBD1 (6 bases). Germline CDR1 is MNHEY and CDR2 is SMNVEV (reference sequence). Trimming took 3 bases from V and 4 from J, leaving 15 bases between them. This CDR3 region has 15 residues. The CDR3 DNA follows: TGTGCCAGCAGTTTGCTCAGGGACATGCCCACTGAAGCTTTCTTT. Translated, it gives CASSLLRDMPTEAFF.

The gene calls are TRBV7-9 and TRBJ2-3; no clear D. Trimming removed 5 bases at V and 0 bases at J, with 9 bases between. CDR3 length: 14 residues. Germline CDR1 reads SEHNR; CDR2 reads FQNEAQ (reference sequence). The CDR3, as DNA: TGTGCCAGCAGCGTACCTGGCAGCACAGATACGCAGTATTTT. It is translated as CASSVPGSTDTQYF. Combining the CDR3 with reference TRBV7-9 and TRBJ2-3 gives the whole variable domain DTGVSQNPRHKITKRGQNVTFRCDPISEHNRLYWYRQTLGQGPEFLTYFQNEAQLEKSRLLSDRFSAERPKGSFSTLEIQRTEQGDSAMYLCASSVPGSTDTQYFGPGTRLTVL.

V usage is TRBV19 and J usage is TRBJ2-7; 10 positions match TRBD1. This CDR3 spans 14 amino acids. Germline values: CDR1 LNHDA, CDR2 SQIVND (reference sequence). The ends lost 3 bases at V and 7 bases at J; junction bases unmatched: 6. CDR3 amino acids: CASSMSGTGVEQYF. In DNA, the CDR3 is TGTGCCAGTAGTATGTCCGGGACAGGGGTAGAGCAGTACTTC.

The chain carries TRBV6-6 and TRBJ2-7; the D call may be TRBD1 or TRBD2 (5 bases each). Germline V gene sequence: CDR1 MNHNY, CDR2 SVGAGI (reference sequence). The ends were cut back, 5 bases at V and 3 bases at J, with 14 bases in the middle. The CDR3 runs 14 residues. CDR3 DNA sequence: TGTGCCAGCAGTGGCCGGGACGAGCACTACGAGCAGTACTTC. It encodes CASSGRDEHYEQYF.

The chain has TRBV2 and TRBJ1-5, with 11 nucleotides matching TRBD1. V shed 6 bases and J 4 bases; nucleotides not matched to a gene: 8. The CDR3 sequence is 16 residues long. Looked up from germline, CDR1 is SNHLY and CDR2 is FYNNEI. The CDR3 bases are TGTGCCAGCAGCATAACCGGGACAGGGGGTAATCAGCCCCAGCATTTT. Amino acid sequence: CASSITGTGGNQPQHF. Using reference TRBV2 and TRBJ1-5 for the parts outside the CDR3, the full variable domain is EPEVTQTPSHQVTQMGQEVILRCVPISNHLYFYWYRQILGQKVEFLVSFYNNEISEKSEIFDDQFSVERPDGSNFTLKIRSTKLEDSAMYFCASSITGTGGNQPQHFGDGTRLSIL.

The CDR3 bases are TGTGCCAGCAGCCAAGATACAAAGGCCTACGAGCAGTACTTC. Amino acid sequence: CASSQDTKAYEQYF. This chain connects TRBV4-2 to TRBJ2-7, with no clear D. Germline V lookup: CDR1 LGHNA, CDR2 YNFKEQ. The CDR3 is 14 residues long. The germline V and J ends were trimmed by 0 bases and 2 bases, with 8 bases remaining between them.